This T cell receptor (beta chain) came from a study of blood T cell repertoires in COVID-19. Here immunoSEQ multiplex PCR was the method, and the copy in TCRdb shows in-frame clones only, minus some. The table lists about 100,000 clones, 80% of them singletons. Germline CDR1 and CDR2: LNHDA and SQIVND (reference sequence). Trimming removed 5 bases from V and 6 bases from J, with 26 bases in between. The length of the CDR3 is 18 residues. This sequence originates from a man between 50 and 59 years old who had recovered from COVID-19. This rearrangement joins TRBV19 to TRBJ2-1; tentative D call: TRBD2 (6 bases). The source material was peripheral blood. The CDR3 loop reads CASSDGRSGASRRNEQFF. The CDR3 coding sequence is TGTGCCAGTAGTGATGGCAGATCGGGAGCAAGTAGGCGCAATGAGCAGTTCTTC.